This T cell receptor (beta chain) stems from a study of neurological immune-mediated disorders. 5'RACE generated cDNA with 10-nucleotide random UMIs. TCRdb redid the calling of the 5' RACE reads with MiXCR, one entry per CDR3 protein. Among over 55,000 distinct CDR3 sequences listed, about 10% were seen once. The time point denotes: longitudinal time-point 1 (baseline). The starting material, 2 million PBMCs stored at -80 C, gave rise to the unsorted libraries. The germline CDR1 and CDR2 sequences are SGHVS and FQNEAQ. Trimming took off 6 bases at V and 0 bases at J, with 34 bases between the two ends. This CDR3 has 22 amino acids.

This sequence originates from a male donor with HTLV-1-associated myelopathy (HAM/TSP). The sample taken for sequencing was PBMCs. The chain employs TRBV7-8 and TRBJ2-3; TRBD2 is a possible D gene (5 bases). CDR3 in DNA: TGTGCCAGCAGTCTATCCTACACTCAGATTTGGTGGGCGGGCTTCAGCACAGATACGCAGTATTTT. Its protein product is CASSLSYTQIWWAGFSTDTQYF.